This TCR beta chain was sequenced in a study of T-cell reconstitution after alpha-beta-depleted transplantation in children. The study, taken as a whole, reports: Several hundred graft clones that had expanded were reportedly the source of alpha-beta T cells about two months after transplant. The main origin of T-cell counts and diversity one year after transplant was newly produced T cells. Some patients showed high day-60 TCRbeta diversity, which derived from surviving recipient T cells and thymic progenitors.

Per germline, CDR1 SGHTA and CDR2 FQGNSA. The ends lost 2 bases at V and 0 bases at J; junction bases unmatched: 10. This CDR3 has 18 amino acids. Unique molecular identifiers were incorporated when the TCRbeta library was constructed. A single record per CDR3 protein comes from TCRdb applying MiXCR to the PCR reads. In the table there are fewer than 550,000 distinct CDR3 sequences, roughly an eighth of which are singletons. This clonotype was picked up many times. The target antigen is unknown. The chain recombines TRBV7-2 with TRBJ2-3, with 8 nucleotides matching TRBD2. Sequencing used PBMCs, mostly from graft donor cells, obtained 180 days after TCRalphabeta/CD19-depleted stem cell transplant. The receptor's source is a female patient aged 2-15 years who had a stem cell transplant for aplastic anemia, so the T cells may come from the graft donor. In DNA, the CDR3 is TGTGCCAGCAGCTTAACGCCCACTAGCGGAAGAAGCACAGATACGCAGTATTTT. Protein: CASSLTPTSGRSTDTQYF.